One and the same sample provided the 12 T cell receptor beta chains below, sequenced in a study of control samples from healthy donors and cancer patients. Using immunoSEQ multiplex PCR, the repertoire was profiled, and TCRdb retains in-frame clones only, with some absent. The sample gives just under 75,000 clones, roughly 87% of which show up once; approximately 3.6% is in the top ten. The specimen was blood. These TCRs come from a woman aged 50 to 65 in good health.

This chain links TRBV2 with TRBJ2-7; no clear D gene. Trimming left V 10 bases short and J 4 bases short, with 11 bases between. From germline, CDR1 is SNHLY and CDR2 FYNNEI. This CDR3 is 11 amino acids long. CDR3 amino acids: CATGLGYEQYF. In nucleotides, the CDR3 is TGTGCCACGGGTCTTGGGTACGAGCAGTACTTC.

The V and J genes are TRBV30 and TRBJ2-2; 8 bases line up with TRBD1. This CDR3 has 16 residues. CDR1 is GTSNPN, CDR2 SVGIG, per germline (reference sequence). The ends lost 2 bases at V and 4 bases at J; junction bases unmatched: 9. The CDR3 coding sequence is TGTGCCTGGAGTTCCCCCAGGGGGCGGGTCACCGGGGAGCTGTTTTTT. It codes for CAWSSPRGRVTGELFF.

This clone came up a few times. Distinct nucleotide sequences in the sample also encode this CDR3. The chain links TRBV15 to TRBJ1-6; D remains unclear. V was clipped by 3 bases and J by 8 bases, with 5 bases between them. Germline V CDR1 and CDR2: LNHNV, YYDKDF (reference sequence). The CDR3 length is 12 residues. CDR3 residues: CATSRRDSPLHF. CDR3 DNA sequence: TGTGCCACCAGCAGGAGGGATTCACCCCTCCACTTT.

The genes are TRBV3-1 (or the pseudogene TRBV3-2) and TRBJ2-7; 12 bases agree with TRBD2. V shed 1 base, J shed 9 bases, and the junction held 7 bases outside the gene matches. This CDR3 is built from 15 residues. Germline-derived CDR1 and CDR2 are LGHDT and YNNKEL (reference sequence). Here the CDR3 reads CASSQGSSGRAAQYF. The CDR3 DNA follows: TGTGCCAGCAGCCAAGGGTCTAGCGGGAGGGCCGCGCAGTACTTC.

The chain couples TRBV28 to TRBJ1-1; D not certain. This CDR3 has 13 residues. V lost 6 bases, J lost 8 bases, and 16 bases lay in between. Germline assignment: CDR1 MDHEN and CDR2 SYDVKM. The CDR3 is CASRPPRQTEAFF. Written as DNA, the CDR3 is TGTGCCAGCAGACCCCCCCGGCAGACCGAAGCTTTCTTT.

The chain combines TRBV24-1 with TRBJ1-4, with 7 bases identical to TRBD1. J gave up 8 bases and V 3 bases, and 11 bases lay outside the gene matches. The germline CDR1 and CDR2 sequences are KGHDR and SFDVKD. This CDR3 comprises 16 residues. The chain's CDR3 is CATSDPGTADGEKLFF. CDR3 nucleotides: TGTGCCACCAGTGATCCAGGGACAGCGGATGGAGAAAAACTGTTTTTT.

This chain uses TRBV28 with TRBJ2-1, with TRBD2 matching over 10 bases. From germline, CDR1 is MDHEN and CDR2 SYDVKM. The CDR3 length is 16 residues. V trimming: 6 bases; J trimming: 3 bases; junction bases outside the gene matches: 8. The CDR3 nucleotides read TGTGCCAGCAGGCATGGACTAGCGGATTACTACAATGAGCAGTTCTTC. As protein: CASRHGLADYYNEQFF. Combining the CDR3 with reference TRBV28 and TRBJ2-1 gives the whole variable domain DVKVTQSSRYLVKRTGEKVFLECVQDMDHENMFWYRQDPGLGLRLIYFSYDVKMKEKGDIPEGYSVSREKKERFSLILESASTNQTSMYLCASRHGLADYYNEQFFGPGTRLTVL.

The CDR3 is CASKAGGTADEQFF. The CDR3 nucleotides are TGTGCCAGCAAAGCGGGCGGGACGGCCGATGAGCAGTTCTTC. J is TRBJ2-1 and V is TRBV7-3, with D perhaps matching TRBD2 (6 bases). The CDR3 length is 14 residues. Germline V gives CDR1 SGHTA, CDR2 FQGTGA. V was trimmed by 7 bases and J by 8 bases, leaving 18 bases between them.

The chain recombines TRBV10-3 with TRBJ1-2; possibly TRBD1 for D (6 bases). This CDR3 spans 13 amino acids. V dropped 7 bases and J dropped 7 bases, with 16 bases sitting between them. Germline CDR1 and CDR2: ENHRY and SYGVKD. CDR3 sequence (DNA): TGTGCCATCACTCGGGACACGCTCGGTGGCTACACCTTC. This sequence encodes CAITRDTLGGYTF.

The V gene is TRBV12-1, the J gene TRBJ1-4. TRBV12-1 is a pseudogene locus. The CDR3 sequence is 23 residues long. The CDR3 bases are TGTGCCAGCAGCTCTCCAGGGAGGAGACCCTTCCAACTGTACGTGGGAACTAATGAAAAACTGTTTTTT. The encoded protein is CASSSPGRRPFQLYVGTNEKLFF.

The gene calls are TRBV15 and TRBJ2-5; a weak D match, TRBD1 (5 bases). V was pared by 2 bases and J by 5 bases, with 12 bases between. Germline V gene data show CDR1 as LNHNV and CDR2 as YYDKDF (reference sequence). The CDR3 has 14 amino acids. In nucleotides, the CDR3 is TGTGCCACCAGCAGATCTAGGGGTGCGGAGACCCAGTACTTC. It yields the protein CATSRSRGAETQYF.

The chain carries TRBV4-1 and TRBJ2-1, with 7 bases identical to TRBD1. The CDR3 loop spans 18 amino acids. V dropped 1 base and J dropped 7; count of bases not matched to a gene: 16. From germline, CDR1 is MGHRA and CDR2 YSYEKL. The DNA for the CDR3 is TGCGCCAGCAGCCAAGGCTCCGTACAGGGGTTATCGAGAAATGAGCAGTTCTTC. Protein sequence: CASSQGSVQGLSRNEQFF.